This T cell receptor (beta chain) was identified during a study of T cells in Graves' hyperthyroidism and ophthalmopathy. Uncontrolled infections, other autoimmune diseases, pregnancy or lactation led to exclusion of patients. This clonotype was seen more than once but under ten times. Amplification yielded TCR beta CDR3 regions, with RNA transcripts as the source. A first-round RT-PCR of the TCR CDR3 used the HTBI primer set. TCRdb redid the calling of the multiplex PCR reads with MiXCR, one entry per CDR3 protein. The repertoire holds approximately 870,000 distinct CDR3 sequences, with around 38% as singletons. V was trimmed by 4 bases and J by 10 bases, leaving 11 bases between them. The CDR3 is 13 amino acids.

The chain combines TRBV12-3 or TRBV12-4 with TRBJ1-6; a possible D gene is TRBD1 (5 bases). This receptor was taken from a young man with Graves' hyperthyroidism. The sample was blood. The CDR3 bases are TGTGCCAGCAGTTCAGGGATCGGGTCACCCCTCCACTTT. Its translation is CASSSGIGSPLHF.